This TCR beta chain emerged from a study of T cell responses to AZD1222 COVID-19 vaccine. The germline gives CDR1 KGHSH, CDR2 LQKENI. There are 14 residues in the CDR3. Between the trimmed V and J ends, which lost 4 bases and 2 bases, there was a span of 10 bases. Here immunoSEQ multiplex PCR was the method, and the copy in TCRdb shows in-frame clones only, minus some. The table has some 98,000 clones, less than 85% seen once. The sample here was peripheral blood, taken 28 days after the second AZD1222 dose. The chain combines TRBV18 with TRBJ2-3; tentatively, D is TRBD1 or TRBD2 (6 bases each). The clonotype originates from an adult who received the AZD1222 COVID-19 vaccine. The CDR3 nucleotides are TGTGCCAGCTCACGGGGGGACAACACAGATACGCAGTATTTT. This gives the protein CASSRGDNTDTQYF. Combining the CDR3 with reference TRBV18 and TRBJ2-3 gives the whole variable domain NAGVMQNPRHLVRRRGQEARLRCSPMKGHSHVYWYRQLPEEGLKFMVYLQKENIIDESGMPKERFSAEFPKEGPSILRIQQVVRGDSAAYFCASSRGDNTDTQYFGPGTRLTVL.